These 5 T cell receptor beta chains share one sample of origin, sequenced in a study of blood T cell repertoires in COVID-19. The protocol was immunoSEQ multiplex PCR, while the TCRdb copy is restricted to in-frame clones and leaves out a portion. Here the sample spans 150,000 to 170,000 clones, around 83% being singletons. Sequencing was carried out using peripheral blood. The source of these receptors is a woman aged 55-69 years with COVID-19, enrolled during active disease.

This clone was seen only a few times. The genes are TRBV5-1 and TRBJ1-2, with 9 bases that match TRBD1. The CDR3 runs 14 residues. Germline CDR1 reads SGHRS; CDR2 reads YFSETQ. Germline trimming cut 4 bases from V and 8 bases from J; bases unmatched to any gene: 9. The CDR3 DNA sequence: TGCGCCAGCAGCATGGGGACAGGGCATGACGGCTACACCTTC. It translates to CASSMGTGHDGYTF.

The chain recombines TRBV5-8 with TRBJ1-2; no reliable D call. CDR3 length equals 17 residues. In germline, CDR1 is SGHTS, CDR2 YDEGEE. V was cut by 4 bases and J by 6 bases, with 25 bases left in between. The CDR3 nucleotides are TGTGCCAGCAGCGATTGGACCGACTCCTTCGGGAGTCATGGCTACACCTTC. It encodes CASSDWTDSFGSHGYTF. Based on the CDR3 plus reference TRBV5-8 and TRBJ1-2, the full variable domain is EAGVTQSPTHLIKTRGQQATLRCSPISGHTSVYWYQQALGLGLQFLLWYDEGEERNRGNFPPRFSGRQFPNYSSELNVNALELEDSALYLCASSDWTDSFGSHGYTFGSGTRLTVV.

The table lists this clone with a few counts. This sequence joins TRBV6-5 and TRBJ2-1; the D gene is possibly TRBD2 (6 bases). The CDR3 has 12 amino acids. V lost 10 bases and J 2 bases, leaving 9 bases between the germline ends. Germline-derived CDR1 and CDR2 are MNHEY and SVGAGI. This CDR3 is CATPGAYNEQFF. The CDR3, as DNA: TGTGCCACACCGGGGGCCTACAATGAGCAGTTCTTC.

The CDR3 is CASSLTSLTGDEQFF. The CDR3 DNA is TGTGCCAGCAGCTTAACGTCACTCACAGGCGATGAGCAGTTCTTC. The chain links TRBV7-3 to TRBJ2-1; tentative D call: TRBD1 (5 bases). Germline V gives CDR1 SGHTA, CDR2 FQGTGA. This CDR3 region has 15 residues. Trimming took off 0 bases at V and 8 bases at J, with 14 bases between the two ends.

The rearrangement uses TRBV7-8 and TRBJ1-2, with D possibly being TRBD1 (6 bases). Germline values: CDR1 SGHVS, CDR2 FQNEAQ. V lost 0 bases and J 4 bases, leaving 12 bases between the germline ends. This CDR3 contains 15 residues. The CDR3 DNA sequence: TGTGCCAGCAGCTTAGCACGACAGGCCGTCTATGGCTACACCTTC. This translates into CASSLARQAVYGYTF. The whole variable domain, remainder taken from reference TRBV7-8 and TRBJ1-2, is GAGVSQSPRYKVAKRGQDVALRCDPISGHVSLFWYQQALGQGPEFLTYFQNEAQLDKSGLPSDRFFAERPEGSVSTLKIQRTQQEDSAVYLCASSLARQAVYGYTFGSGTRLTVV.